These T cell receptor beta chains were read from a single sample in a study of CD8+CD57+ T cells in acquired aplastic anemia. MiXCR, applied by TCRdb to the reads, yields one record per CDR3 protein. The table lists over 150,000 distinct CDR3 sequences, around 50% of them singletons. The sample consisted of sorted CD4+, CD8+, or CD8+CD57+ T cells (not recorded which) from PBMCs. These receptors were taken from a human donor with aplastic anemia. Both conserved end residues are trimmed from each CDR3.

J gene,V gene,CDR3 protein
TRBJ1-1,TRBV7-2,ASRPDRRTEAF
TRBJ1-2,TRBV10-3,AISEGQNIDGYT
TRBJ2-1,TRBV19,ASSSGVIDNEQF
TRBJ1-2,TRBV7-2,ASSLGEAGVYGYT
TRBJ2-7,TRBV24-1,ATSKGTASYEQY
TRBJ2-7,TRBV2,ASSDIAGGYDEQY
TRBJ2-7,TRBV2,ASRDNSYEQY
TRBJ2-7,TRBV7-6,ASSLAQGTNYEQY
TRBJ1-1,TRBV29-1,SVDVGANEAEAF
TRBJ2-5,TRBV7-9,ASSLVTGETQY
TRBJ2-7,TRBV2,ASTSDEHEQY
TRBJ1-5,TRBV19,ASGTGGKSNQPQH
TRBJ1-6,TRBV18,ASSPIDQDSPLH
TRBJ2-7,TRBV7-2,ASSLGSQGAYEQY
TRBJ2-7,TRBV29-1,SGRTVNPYEQY
TRBJ2-3,TRBV2,ASSEQGGTDTQY
TRBJ1-4,TRBV19,ATGGGRTNEKLF
TRBJ1-1,TRBV19,ASSPTWVTPF
TRBJ1-6,TRBV5-1,ASSGGDSANSPLH
TRBJ2-5,TRBV12-3/TRBV12-4,ASSRGGQETQY
TRBJ2-5,TRBV29-1,SVNEIGETQY
TRBJ2-1,TRBV6-2/TRBV6-3,ASRSSGGGPGGEQF
TRBJ1-3,TRBV19,ASSWQGDSGNTIY